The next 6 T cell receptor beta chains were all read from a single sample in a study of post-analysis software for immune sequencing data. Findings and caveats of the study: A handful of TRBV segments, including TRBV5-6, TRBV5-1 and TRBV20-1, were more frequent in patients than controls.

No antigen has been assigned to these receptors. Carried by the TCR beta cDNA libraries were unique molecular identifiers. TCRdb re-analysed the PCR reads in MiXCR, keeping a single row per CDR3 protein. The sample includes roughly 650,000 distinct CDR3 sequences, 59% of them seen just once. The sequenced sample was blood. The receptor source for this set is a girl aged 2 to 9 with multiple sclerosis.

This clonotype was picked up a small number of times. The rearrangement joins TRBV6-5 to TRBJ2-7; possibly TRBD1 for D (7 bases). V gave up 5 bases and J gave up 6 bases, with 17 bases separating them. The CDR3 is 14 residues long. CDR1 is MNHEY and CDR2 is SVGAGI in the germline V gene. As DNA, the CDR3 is TGTGCCAGCAGTGAACAGGAGGGGGCTACCGAGCAGTACTTC. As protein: CASSEQEGATEQYF.

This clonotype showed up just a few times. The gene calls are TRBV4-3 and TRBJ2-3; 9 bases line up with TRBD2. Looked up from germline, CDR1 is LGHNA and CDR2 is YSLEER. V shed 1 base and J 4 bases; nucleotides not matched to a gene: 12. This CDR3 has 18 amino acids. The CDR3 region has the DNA TGCGCCAGCAGCCAAGGGCGTAGCGGGGGATCTCACCCAGATACGCAGTATTTT. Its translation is CASSQGRSGGSHPDTQYF.

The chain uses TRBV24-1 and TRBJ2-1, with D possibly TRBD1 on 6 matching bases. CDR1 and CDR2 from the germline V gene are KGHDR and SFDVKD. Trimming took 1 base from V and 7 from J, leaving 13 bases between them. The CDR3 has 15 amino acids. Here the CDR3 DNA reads TGTGCCACCAGTGATTTAACAGGGAATAGGAATGAGCAGTTCTTC. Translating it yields CATSDLTGNRNEQFF.

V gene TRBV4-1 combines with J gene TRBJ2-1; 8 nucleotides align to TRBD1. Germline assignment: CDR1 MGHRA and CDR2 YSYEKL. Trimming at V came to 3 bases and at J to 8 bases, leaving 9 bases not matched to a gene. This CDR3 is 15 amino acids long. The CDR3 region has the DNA TGCGCCAGCAGCCAGGACAGGGTCGATGCGGATGAGCAGTTCTTC. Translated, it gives CASSQDRVDADEQFF.

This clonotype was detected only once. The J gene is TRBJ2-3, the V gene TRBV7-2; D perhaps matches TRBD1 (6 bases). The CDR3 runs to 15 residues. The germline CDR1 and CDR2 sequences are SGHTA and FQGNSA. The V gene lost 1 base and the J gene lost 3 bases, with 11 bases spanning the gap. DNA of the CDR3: TGTGCCAGCAGCTTAGAGGCAGGGGCAACAGATACGCAGTATTTT. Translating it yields CASSLEAGATDTQYF. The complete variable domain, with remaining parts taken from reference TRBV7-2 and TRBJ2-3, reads GAGVSQSPSNKVTEKGKDVELRCDPISGHTALYWYRQSLGQGLEFLIYFQGNSAPDKSGLPSDRFSAERTGGSVSTLTIQRTQQEDSAVYLCASSLEAGATDTQYFGPGTRLTVL.

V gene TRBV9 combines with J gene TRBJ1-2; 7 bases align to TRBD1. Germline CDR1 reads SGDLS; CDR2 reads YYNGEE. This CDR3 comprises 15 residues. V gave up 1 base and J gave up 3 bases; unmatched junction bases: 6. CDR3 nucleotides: TGTGCCAGCAGCGTAACAGGGGACTACGACTATGGCTACACCTTC. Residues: CASSVTGDYDYGYTF.